The 29 T cell receptor beta chains given below trace back to one sample, sequenced in a study of blood T cells in healthy people across ages (dated by TCRdb to about 2015). Libraries were prepared through 5' RACE. Sequencer: Illumina HiSeq 2500. The second PCR ran for roughly 7 to 11 cycles and used a J-beta primer mix along with a sample-barcoded 5' primer. TCRdb itself trimmed the public reads at Q25 with fastp, ran MiXCR and retained productive beta chains. Every distinct CDR3 protein forms one entry, paired with its most common genes and DNA. Counted in this sample were 1 million to 1.2 million distinct CDR3 sequences; 35% to 40% of them appeared once. Of the sample, around 12% falls within the top ten clones. Sequenced input: blood. Receptors originate from a young man in good health.

The V call is TRBV4-1, the J call TRBJ1-5; D is unclear. Germline loops: CDR1 MGHRA, CDR2 YSYEKL. The V end was cut by 2 bases, the J end by 0 bases, with 5 bases between. The CDR3 contains 14 residues. The CDR3 here is CASSQTYSNQPQHF. The CDR3 DNA is TGCGCCAGCAGCCAAACATATAGCAATCAGCCCCAGCATTTT.

The chain recombines TRBV18 with TRBJ1-1; D remains unclear. Germline values: CDR1 KGHSH, CDR2 LQKENI. V was trimmed by 3 bases and J by 7 bases, leaving 12 bases between them. The CDR3 contains 13 residues. The CDR3 sequence: CASSPTLGSEAFF. DNA of the CDR3: TGTGCCAGCTCACCGACCCTTGGCAGTGAAGCTTTCTTT.

This clonotype occurred a few times. V usage is TRBV12-3 or TRBV12-4 and J usage is TRBJ1-2; a possible D gene is TRBD1 (6 bases). Trimming left V 8 bases short and J 6 bases short, with 13 bases between. This CDR3 region has 12 residues. The DNA of the CDR3 is TGTGCCAGCCGACGGACAGTGGATGGCTACACCTTC. This encodes CASRRTVDGYTF.

The V gene is TRBV10-3, the J gene TRBJ2-7; D may match TRBD1 or TRBD2 (6 bases each). CDR1 ENHRY and CDR2 SYGVKD come from the germline V gene. Trimming took 2 bases from V and 2 from J, leaving 13 bases between them. CDR3 length: 15 residues. The CDR3 sequence is CAISEKGGAAYEQYF. DNA of the CDR3: TGTGCCATCAGTGAGAAGGGGGGAGCGGCCTACGAGCAGTACTTC.

This chain connects TRBV13 to TRBJ2-5; TRBD1 aligns across 9 bases. The CDR3 covers 16 residues. Unmatched junction bases numbered 11, after V lost 6 bases and J lost 3 bases. The V gene's germline CDR1 is PRHDT and CDR2 FYEKMQ (reference sequence). In nucleotides, the CDR3 is TGTGCCAGCAGTTCCCCGGGACAGGGAGGGAAAGAGACCCAGTACTTC. Protein sequence: CASSSPGQGGKETQYF. The whole variable domain, filled in from reference TRBV13 and TRBJ2-5, reads AAGVIQSPRHLIKEKRETATLKCYPIPRHDTVYWYQQGPGQDPQFLISFYEKMQSDKGSIPDRFSAQQFSDYHSELNMSSLELGDSALYFCASSSPGQGGKETQYFGPGTRLLVL.

The J gene is TRBJ2-3, the V gene TRBV6-5, with 14 bases fitting TRBD2. Looked up from germline, CDR1 is MNHEY and CDR2 is SVGAGI. After removal of 2 bases from V and 3 bases from J, the junction contained 10 bases not matched to a gene. The CDR3 length is 19 residues. CDR3 sequence reads: CASSYILWTSGGPTDTQYF. The CDR3 DNA follows: TGTGCCAGCAGTTACATCTTATGGACTAGCGGGGGGCCTACAGATACGCAGTATTTT.

The sample holds a few counts of this clonotype. The J gene is TRBJ2-3, the V gene TRBV11-1; 9 nucleotides align to TRBD1. V dropped 10 bases and J dropped 4; count of bases not matched to a gene: 9. CDR1 and CDR2 (germline): SGHAT, FQDESV (reference sequence). This CDR3 has 14 residues. CDR3 loop: CATRDRVRADTQYF. The CDR3 DNA reads TGTGCCACACGGGACAGGGTTCGCGCAGATACGCAGTATTTT. The full variable domain, with the rest looked up from reference TRBV11-1 and TRBJ2-3, is EAEVAQSPRYKITEKSQAVAFWCDPISGHATLYWYRQILGQGPELLVQFQDESVVDDSQLPKDRFSAERLKGVDSTLKIQPAELGDSAMYLCATRDRVRADTQYFGPGTRLTVL.

The chain couples TRBV4-3 to TRBJ1-2, with 10 bases identical to TRBD1. The V gene end was trimmed by 0 bases and the J gene end by 8 bases; junction bases not matched to a gene: 6. CDR1 is LGHNA and CDR2 is YSLEER in the germline V gene. The CDR3 is made up of 15 amino acids. CDR3 bases: TGCGCCAGCAGCCAAGATGAGACAGGGGGCTCAGGCTACACCTTC. Residues: CASSQDETGGSGYTF.

Remarks on this clonotype: The junction differs from germline at one of its ends, possibly a read error. The rearrangement uses TRBV6-5 and TRBJ2-3, with 7 bases fitting TRBD2. Germline loops: CDR1 MNHEY, CDR2 SVGAGI. The CDR3 is 15 amino acids. The CDR3 protein is CTSRGGMVGSDTQYF. The CDR3 DNA is TGTACCAGCCGGGGAGGGATGGTCGGGTCAGATACGCAGTATTTT.

This clonotype occurred once. Sequence at one end of the junction differs from germline and may be a read error. The chain carries TRBV7-7 and TRBJ2-1; 8 bases map to TRBD2. The CDR3 has 15 amino acids. Looked up from germline, CDR1 is SSHAT and CDR2 is FNYEAQ (reference sequence). The CDR3 DNA is TGTGCTAGCAGATTCCAAGCGGGGGAGGGCAATGAGCAGTTCTTC. Protein product: CASRFQAGEGNEQFF.

The table lists this clonotype with a few counts. The chain has TRBV27 and TRBJ2-3; 11 nucleotides align to TRBD2. CDR3 length equals 16 residues. The germline gives CDR1 MNHEY, CDR2 SMNVEV (reference sequence). Trimming at V came to 5 bases and at J to 6 bases, leaving 10 bases not matched to a gene. CDR3 sequence reads: CASSITRLAGMDTQYF. The CDR3 DNA reads as TGTGCCAGCAGTATCACCCGACTAGCGGGGATGGATACGCAGTATTTT.

This sequence joins TRBV2 and TRBJ1-5; D unresolved. Germline V gives CDR1 SNHLY, CDR2 FYNNEI. The CDR3 has 14 amino acids. Trimming removed 4 bases at V and 4 bases at J, with 11 bases between. The CDR3 reads CASSGDGLNQPQHF. Written as DNA, the CDR3 is TGTGCCAGCAGTGGAGACGGATTAAATCAGCCCCAGCATTTT.

To note about this clonotype: Its ends do not fully match the called genes, so a read error is possible. CDR3 in DNA: TGCGGTGCCGACACAGGGTACAGCACAGATACGCAGTATTTT. Translation gives CGADTGYSTDTQYF. This chain connects TRBV20-1 to TRBJ2-3; D may be TRBD1 (6 bases). The CDR3 has 14 residues. Germline CDR1 is DFQATT and CDR2 is SNEGSKA (reference sequence).

The V call is TRBV6-2 or TRBV6-3, the J call TRBJ2-7; D not resolved. The CDR3 covers 8 residues. Trimming shortened V by 7 bases and J by 8 bases, and 3 bases separated the two germline ends. Per the germline V gene, CDR1 is MNHEY and CDR2 is SVGEGT. CDR3 loop: CASTQQYF. The CDR3 DNA is TGTGCCAGCACCCAGCAGTACTTC.

Points on this clonotype: One end of the junction is discordant with germline, which a read error may explain. This chain links TRBV4-3 with TRBJ2-3; TRBD1 agrees at 8 bases. This CDR3 is built from 14 residues. Per germline, CDR1 LGHNA and CDR2 YSLEER. CDR3 region: CASSPGQGADMQYF. CDR3 bases: TGCGCCAGCAGCCCCGGACAGGGCGCAGATATGCAGTATTTT.

The chain is built from TRBV3-1 and TRBJ1-1; a possible D gene is TRBD1 (5 bases). From germline, CDR1 is LGHDT and CDR2 YNNKEL (reference sequence). The CDR3 extends over 13 amino acids. Trimming took off 4 bases at V and 4 bases at J, with 10 bases between the two ends. CDR3 DNA sequence: TGTGCCAGCAGCCTTCCAGGGACCACTGAAGCTTTCTTT. It yields the protein CASSLPGTTEAFF.

This clonotype was seen a handful of times. The V gene is TRBV7-2, the J gene TRBJ1-5, with D tentatively TRBD1 (5 bases). The ends were cut back, 1 base at V and 7 bases at J, with 14 bases in the middle. CDR3 size: 15 residues. Germline CDR1 SGHTA, CDR2 FQGNSA. The CDR3 loop reads CASSLGSSRGQPQHF. As DNA, the CDR3 is TGTGCCAGCAGCTTAGGATCGAGCCGGGGGCAGCCCCAGCATTTT. Drawing the rest from reference TRBV7-2 and TRBJ1-5, the complete variable domain is GAGVSQSPSNKVTEKGKDVELRCDPISGHTALYWYRQSLGQGLEFLIYFQGNSAPDKSGLPSDRFSAERTGGSVSTLTIQRTQQEDSAVYLCASSLGSSRGQPQHFGDGTRLSIL.

The chain employs TRBV4-3 and TRBJ1-1; D is ambiguous. From germline, CDR1 is LGHNA and CDR2 YSLEER. The CDR3 consists of 15 residues. Trimming left V 4 bases short and J 8 bases short, with 20 bases between. The CDR3 DNA is TGCGCCAGCAGCCCGGACGGGCCATCAACGCCCGAAGCTTTCTTT. Protein sequence: CASSPDGPSTPEAFF.

Of note for this clonotype: The junction does not match germline at one end; this may be a read error. This chain's CDR3 is CASSRGGSNTDTRYF. The DNA for the CDR3 is TGTGCCAGCAGTCGAGGGGGCAGTAACACAGATACGCGGTATTTT. This chain uses TRBV12-3 or TRBV12-4 with TRBJ2-3; TRBD1 aligns across 7 bases. The CDR3 length is 15 residues.

This clonotype was detected only a few times. Sequence at one end of the junction differs from germline and may be a read error. The chain combines TRBV7-7 with TRBJ2-5; the D call may be TRBD1 or TRBD2 (5 bases each). The length of the CDR3 is 15 residues. CDR1 and CDR2 from the germline V gene are SSHAT and FNYEAQ (reference sequence). The CDR3 loop is CASSLALGVQETQYF. CDR3 DNA sequence: TGTGCTAGCAGCTTAGCGTTGGGGGTTCAAGAGACCCAGTACTTC.

To note about this clonotype: A read error may produce the germline difference seen at one junction end. The rearrangement joins TRBV30 to TRBJ2-3, with a possible D match to TRBD2 (5 bases). Germline CDR1 GTSNPN, CDR2 SVGIG (reference sequence). This CDR3 comprises 12 residues. The CDR3: CAGSHSTDTQYF. CDR3 DNA sequence: TGTGCCGGGAGTCATAGCACAGATACGCAGTATTTT.

The V and J genes are TRBV10-2 and TRBJ2-1; 9 bases agree with TRBD1. J lost 8 bases, V lost 11 bases, and 16 bases had no gene match. The CDR3 loop spans 15 amino acids. Germline values: CDR1 WSHSY, CDR2 SAAADI. This chain's CDR3 is CASQGARSNLDEQFF. Here the CDR3 DNA reads TGCGCCTCACAGGGGGCGCGGTCCAACTTGGATGAGCAGTTCTTC.

The DNA for the CDR3 is TGTGCCAGCAGGGGCTTAGGGTCGAACACTGAAGCTTTCTTT. It translates to CASRGLGSNTEAFF. The gene calls are TRBV4-2 and TRBJ1-1; no definite D call. The V end lost 6 bases, the J end lost 1 base, and 12 bases lay between the germline ends. The germline CDR1 and CDR2 sequences are LGHNA and YNFKEQ. The CDR3 consists of 14 residues.

The chain recombines TRBV7-9 with TRBJ1-1; TRBD1 agrees at 9 bases. The ends lost 5 bases at V and 2 bases at J; junction bases unmatched: 6. CDR1 and CDR2 from the germline V gene are SEHNR and FQNEAQ (reference sequence). The CDR3 totals 15 residues. This CDR3 is CASSMGQGGNTEAFF. In nucleotides, the CDR3 is TGTGCCAGCAGCATGGGACAGGGAGGAAACACTGAAGCTTTCTTT.

This clonotype was picked up a small number of times. The rearrangement joins TRBV29-1 to TRBJ2-1; the D is unclear. Deletions cut 3 bases from V and 0 bases from J, with 6 bases between. The CDR3 has 13 amino acids. Germline V gene lookup returns CDR1 SQVTM and CDR2 ANQGSEA. CDR3 in amino acids: CSVDESSYNEQFF. As DNA, the CDR3 is TGCAGCGTTGATGAGAGCTCCTACAATGAGCAGTTCTTC.

This chain uses TRBV7-8 with TRBJ2-1, with 8 bases matching TRBD2. CDR3 length equals 17 residues. J gave up 7 bases and V 4 bases, and 15 bases lay outside the gene matches. CDR1 and CDR2 from the germline V gene are SGHVS and FQNEAQ. DNA for the CDR3: TGTGCCAGCAGCTCCGGGGTCCGGGGGGGGCCTAAGAATGAGCAGTTCTTC. Translated, it gives CASSSGVRGGPKNEQFF.

The chain employs TRBV4-1 and TRBJ2-7; D might be TRBD1 or TRBD2, each matching 5 bases. Trimming stripped 1 base from V and 3 bases from J, with 13 bases between. Germline V gene data show CDR1 as MGHRA and CDR2 as YSYEKL. This CDR3 comprises 15 residues. CDR3 nucleotide sequence: TGCGCCAGCAGCCAAGGGGCAGGGAGAATCTACGAGCAGTACTTC. Amino acid sequence: CASSQGAGRIYEQYF.

This clonotype showed up just a few times. V is TRBV10-3 and J is TRBJ2-3; TRBD2 aligns across 11 bases. Germline assignment: CDR1 ENHRY and CDR2 SYGVKD. With V trimmed by 7 bases and J by 3 bases, 6 bases remained unmatched. The CDR3 is 15 residues long. CDR3 loop: CAINGLAGNTDTQYF. Here the CDR3 DNA reads TGTGCCATCAACGGACTAGCGGGCAATACAGATACGCAGTATTTT.

The gene calls are TRBV12-3 or TRBV12-4 and TRBJ1-1; D gene unclear. The CDR3 runs 14 residues. Between the trimmed V and J ends, which lost 4 bases and 2 bases, there was a span of 11 bases. The CDR3 loop reads CASSSVPINTEAFF. Written as DNA, the CDR3 is TGTGCCAGCAGTTCCGTTCCCATAAACACTGAAGCTTTCTTT.